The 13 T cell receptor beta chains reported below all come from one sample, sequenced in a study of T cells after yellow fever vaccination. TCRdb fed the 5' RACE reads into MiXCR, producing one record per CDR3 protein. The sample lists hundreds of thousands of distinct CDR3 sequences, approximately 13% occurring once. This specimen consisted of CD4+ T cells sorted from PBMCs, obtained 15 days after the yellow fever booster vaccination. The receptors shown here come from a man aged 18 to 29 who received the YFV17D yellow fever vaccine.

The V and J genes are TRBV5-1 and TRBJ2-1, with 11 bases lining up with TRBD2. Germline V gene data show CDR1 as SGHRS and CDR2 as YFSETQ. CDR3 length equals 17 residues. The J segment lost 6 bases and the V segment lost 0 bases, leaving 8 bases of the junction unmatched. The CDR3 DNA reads TGCGCCAGCAGCTTGGCCTTACTAGCGGGGGTTAGCAATGAGCAGTTCTTC. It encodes CASSLALLAGVSNEQFF.

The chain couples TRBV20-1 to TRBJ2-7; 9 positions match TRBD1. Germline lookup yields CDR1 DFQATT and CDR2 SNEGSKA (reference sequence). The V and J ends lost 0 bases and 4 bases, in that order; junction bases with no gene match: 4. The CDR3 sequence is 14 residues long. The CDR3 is CSARDVGQGYEQYF. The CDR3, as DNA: TGCAGTGCTAGAGATGTGGGACAGGGTTACGAGCAGTACTTC.

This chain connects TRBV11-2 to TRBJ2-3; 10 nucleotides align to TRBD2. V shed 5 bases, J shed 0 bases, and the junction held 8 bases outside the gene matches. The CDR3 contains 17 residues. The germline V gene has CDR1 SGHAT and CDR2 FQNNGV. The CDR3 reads CASSQGASGSSTDTQYF. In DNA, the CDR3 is TGTGCCAGCAGCCAAGGAGCTAGCGGGAGCAGCACAGATACGCAGTATTTT.

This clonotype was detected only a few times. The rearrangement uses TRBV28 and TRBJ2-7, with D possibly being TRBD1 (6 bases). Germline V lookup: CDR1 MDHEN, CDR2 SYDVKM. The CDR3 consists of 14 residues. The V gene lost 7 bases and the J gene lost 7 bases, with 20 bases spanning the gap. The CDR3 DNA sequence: TGTGCCAGCATGAGTCCAGGGGAATCGGGGGAGCAGTACGTC. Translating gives CASMSPGESGEQYV.

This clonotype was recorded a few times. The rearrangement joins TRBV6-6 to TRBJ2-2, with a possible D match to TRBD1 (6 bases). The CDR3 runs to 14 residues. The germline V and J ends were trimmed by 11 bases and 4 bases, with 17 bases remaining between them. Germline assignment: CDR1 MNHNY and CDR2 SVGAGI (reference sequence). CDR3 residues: CAGLQGPGTGELFF. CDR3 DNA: TGTGCCGGCTTACAGGGCCCGGGCACCGGGGAGCTGTTTTTT.

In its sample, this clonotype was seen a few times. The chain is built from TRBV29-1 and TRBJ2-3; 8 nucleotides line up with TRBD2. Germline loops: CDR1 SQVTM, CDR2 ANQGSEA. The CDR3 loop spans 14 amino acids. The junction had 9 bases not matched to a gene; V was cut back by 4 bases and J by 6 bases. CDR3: CSVGSGGAGDTQYF. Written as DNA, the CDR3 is TGCAGCGTTGGCTCGGGAGGGGCGGGGGATACGCAGTATTTT.

CDR3 coding DNA: TGTGCCAGCAAAATGACTGTTCGGGACACTGAAGCTTTCTTT. This gives the protein CASKMTVRDTEAFF. This chain joins TRBV6-1 and TRBJ1-1; D not resolved. The CDR3 has 14 amino acids. The V and J ends lost 7 bases and 3 bases respectively, with 15 bases between them. Germline V gene lookup returns CDR1 MNHNS and CDR2 SASEGT.

The CDR3 DNA reads as TGCGCCAGCAGCTTGAACGGGAACACCGGGGAGCTGTTTTTT. Protein product: CASSLNGNTGELFF. The genes are TRBV5-1 and TRBJ2-2; no firm D call. The CDR3 runs to 14 residues. Per the germline V gene, CDR1 is SGHRS and CDR2 is YFSETQ. V was shortened by 1 base and J by 1 base, with 5 bases between the two germline ends.

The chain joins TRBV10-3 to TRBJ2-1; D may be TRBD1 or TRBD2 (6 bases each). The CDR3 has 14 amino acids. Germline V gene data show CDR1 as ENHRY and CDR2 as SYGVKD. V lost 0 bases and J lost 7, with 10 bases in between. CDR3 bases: TGTGCCATCAGTGAGTCAGGGGGGATAAATGAGCAGTTCTTC. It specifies CAISESGGINEQFF.

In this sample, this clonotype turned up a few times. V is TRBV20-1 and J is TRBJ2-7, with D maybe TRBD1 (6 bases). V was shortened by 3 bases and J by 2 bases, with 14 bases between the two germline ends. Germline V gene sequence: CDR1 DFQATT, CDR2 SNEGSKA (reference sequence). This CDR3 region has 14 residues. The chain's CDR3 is CSARLRGNPYEQYF. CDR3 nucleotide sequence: TGCAGTGCTAGGTTAAGGGGGAACCCCTACGAGCAGTACTTC.

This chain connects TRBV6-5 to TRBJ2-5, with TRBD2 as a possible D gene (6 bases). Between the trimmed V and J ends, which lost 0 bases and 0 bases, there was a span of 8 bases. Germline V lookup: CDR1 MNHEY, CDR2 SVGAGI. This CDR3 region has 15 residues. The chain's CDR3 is CASSYSSGYQETQYF. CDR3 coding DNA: TGTGCCAGCAGTTACTCCAGCGGGTACCAAGAGACCCAGTACTTC.

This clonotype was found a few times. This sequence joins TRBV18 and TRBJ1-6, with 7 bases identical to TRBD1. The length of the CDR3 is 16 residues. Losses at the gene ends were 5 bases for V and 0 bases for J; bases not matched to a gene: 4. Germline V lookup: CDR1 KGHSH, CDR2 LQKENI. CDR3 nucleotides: TGTGCCAGCTCAAGGGACAGTAGCTCCTATAATTCACCCCTCCACTTT. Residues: CASSRDSSSYNSPLHF.

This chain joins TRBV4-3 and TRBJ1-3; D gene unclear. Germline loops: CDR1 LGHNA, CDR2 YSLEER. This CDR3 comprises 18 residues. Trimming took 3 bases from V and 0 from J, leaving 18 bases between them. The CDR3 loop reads CASSHRGRAGNSGNTIYF. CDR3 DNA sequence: TGCGCCAGCAGCCATCGGGGTAGGGCTGGAAACTCTGGAAACACCATATATTTT.